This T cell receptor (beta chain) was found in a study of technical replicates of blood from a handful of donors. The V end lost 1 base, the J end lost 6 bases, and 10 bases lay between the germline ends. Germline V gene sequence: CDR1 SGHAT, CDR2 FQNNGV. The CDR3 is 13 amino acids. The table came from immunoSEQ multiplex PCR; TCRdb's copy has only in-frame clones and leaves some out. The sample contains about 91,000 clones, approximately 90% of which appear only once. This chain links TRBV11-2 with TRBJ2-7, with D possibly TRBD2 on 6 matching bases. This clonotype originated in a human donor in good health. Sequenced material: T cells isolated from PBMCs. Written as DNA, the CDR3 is TGTGCCAGCAGCTTAGTTACGACTAGCGAGCAGTACTTC. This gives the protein CASSLVTTSEQYF.